This is a list of T cell receptor beta chains from one sample in a study of shared clonotypes between healthy human individuals. Some clones are missing from TCRdb's copy, which holds only in-frame ones; the method was immunoSEQ multiplex PCR. In the table there are 600,000 or so clones, approximately 95% of which are singletons. Input material: naive CD8+ T cells sorted from blood. All receptors derive from a woman aged 25 to 39 in good health. The CDR3 runs from the conserved cysteine through the conserved F or W. A D gene is named only where the DNA matches it firmly. A row's size may be missing; if present it is once, few, many or a size class.

size,D,V,J,DNA,CDR3
-,-,TRBV5-8,TRBJ2-7,TGTGCCAGTACCTACGAGCAGTACTTC,CASTYEQYF
-,TRBD2,TRBV11-2,TRBJ2-1,TGTGCCAGCAGCTTAACTAGCGGGGACAATGAGCAGTTCTTC,CASSLTSGDNEQFF
-,TRBD1,TRBV5-6,TRBJ2-7,TGTGCCAGCAGCCGGGGACAGGTTAATAATTACGAGCAGTACTTC,CASSRGQVNNYEQYF
-,-,TRBV15,TRBJ2-1,TGTGCCACCAGCAGTTCATACAATGAGCAGTTCTTC,CATSSSYNEQFF
-,-,TRBV19,TRBJ1-5,TGTGCCGGCTCCCTTGGGGCAGGGTTGAATCAGCCCCAGCATTTT,CAGSLGAGLNQPQHF
-,-,TRBV27,TRBJ2-7,TGTGCCAGCAGTACCCAAGAGAGTTTGCCCTACGAGCAGTACTTC,CASSTQESLPYEQYF
-,-,TRBV27,TRBJ2-1,TGTGCCAGCAGTTTGGGTGGGGGCAATGAGCAGTTCTTC,CASSLGGGNEQFF
-,-,TRBV29-1,TRBJ2-1,TGCAGCGGATGGGACAATGAGCAGTTCTTC,CSGWDNEQFF
-,-,TRBV15,TRBJ1-5,TGTGCCACCAGCAGAGTTTGGGGAAACAATCAGCCCCAGCATTTT,CATSRVWGNNQPQHF
-,-,TRBV13,TRBJ1-3,TGTGCCAGCAGCCTAGGTCCGGGAAACACCATATATTTT,CASSLGPGNTIYF
-,TRBD1,TRBV5-4,TRBJ2-7,TGTGCCAGCGGGACAGGGGAGAGGTACGAGCAGTACTTC,CASGTGERYEQYF
-,TRBD1,TRBV30,TRBJ2-7,TGTGCCTGGAGTGCGACAGGGATGCTCGAGCAGTACTTC,CAWSATGMLEQYF
-,-,TRBV7-8,TRBJ2-1,TGTGCCAGCAGGTTCCAGGGGCAGGGCATGAAGCAGTTCTTC,CASRFQGQGMKQFF
-,-,TRBV7-9,TRBJ1-3,TGTGCCAGCAGCCCCAAAGGGTGGTCTGGAAACACCATATATTTT,CASSPKGWSGNTIYF
-,-,TRBV28,TRBJ2-5,TGTGCCAGCAGTTACGGCCTTGGGGGAGTTGAAGGAGAGACCCAGTACTTC,CASSYGLGGVEGETQYF
-,-,TRBV15,TRBJ1-5,TGTGCCACCAGCGGGGGGGGACTTCAGCCCCAGCATTTT,CATSGGGLQPQHF
-,-,TRBV28,TRBJ2-7,TGTGCCAGCAGTTCATGGGAGGAGGGTACCGAGGAGCAGTACTTC,CASSSWEEGTEEQYF
once,-,TRBV29-1,TRBJ1-5,TGCAGCGTTGAAGATGGGCTACGATCAACCAGGGATCAGCCCCAGCATTTT,CSVEDGLRSTRDQPQHF
-,TRBD1,TRBV2,TRBJ2-1,TGTGCCAGCAGTCAACCGGACAGGGTCTACAATGAGCAGTTCTTC,CASSQPDRVYNEQFF
-,TRBD1,TRBV5-8,TRBJ1-1,TGTGCCAGCAGCTCCCGACAGGGCGTATCTGAAGCTTTCTTT,CASSSRQGVSEAFF
once,TRBD1,TRBV5-4,TRBJ1-2,TGTGCCAGCAGCGATCCTCCGGGACAGGGATATTATGGCTACACCTTC,CASSDPPGQGYYGYTF
-,TRBD1,TRBV6-1,TRBJ1-2,TGTGCCAGCAGTGGAGCCGACAGGGGGCGGAATGGCTACACCTTC,CASSGADRGRNGYTF
once,TRBD2,TRBV7-8,TRBJ2-1,TGTGCCAGCAGCTTAGCAAGACTAGCGGGAGATGAGCAGTTCTTC,CASSLARLAGDEQFF
-,-,TRBV4-2,TRBJ2-7,TGTGCCAGCAGCCAAGATCTAGGAGAAAACGGCCGGTCCTACGAGCAGTACTTC,CASSQDLGENGRSYEQYF
-,TRBD1,TRBV13,TRBJ2-7,TGTGCCAGCAGCTTAGGACAGGGGGCCTACGAGCAGTACTTC,CASSLGQGAYEQYF
-,-,TRBV4-1,TRBJ2-5,TGCGCCAGCAGCCACCGGACGGCCGAAGAGACCCAGTACTTC,CASSHRTAEETQYF
-,TRBD2,TRBV11-2,TRBJ2-1,TGTGCCAGCAGCTACGCGACTAGCGGGACCTACAATGAGCAGTTCTTC,CASSYATSGTYNEQFF
-,-,TRBV5-4,TRBJ1-1,TGTGCCAGCAGTGGGGGGCCCGAAGCTTTCTTT,CASSGGPEAFF
-,TRBD1,TRBV2,TRBJ1-4,TGTGCCAGCAGGAGGACAGGGTTTGGCAACTATGGTGAAAAACTGTTTTTT,CASRRTGFGNYGEKLFF
-,TRBD1,TRBV7-8,TRBJ1-3,TGTGCCAGCAGCCCACAGGGGATTACTGGAAACACCATATATTTT,CASSPQGITGNTIYF
-,TRBD2,TRBV16,TRBJ2-1,TGTGCCAGCAGCCACCGGAGCGGGGCCTACAATGAGCAGTTCTTC,CASSHRSGAYNEQFF
-,-,TRBV27,TRBJ2-7,TGTGCCAGCAGTTCGGGGGACGAGCAGTACTTC,CASSSGDEQYF
-,-,TRBV30,TRBJ1-1,TGTGCCTGGAGTGTAGGGGGAGGCTCTGAAGCTTTCTTT,CAWSVGGGSEAFF
-,-,TRBV11-2,TRBJ1-4,TGTGCCAGCAGCTTAGTGTGGGGGCGAAATGAAAAACTGTTTTTT,CASSLVWGRNEKLFF
once,-,TRBV28,TRBJ2-7,TGTGCCAGCAGTTTGACCTTCGGGAGCTACGAGCAGTACTTC,CASSLTFGSYEQYF
-,-,TRBV11-2,TRBJ2-7,TGTGCCAGCAGCTTTCGAGGGTTCTACGAGCAGTACTTC,CASSFRGFYEQYF
-,-,TRBV28,TRBJ2-4,TGTGCCAGCAGTCCGGAGCGTCAAGCCAAAAACATTCAGTACTTC,CASSPERQAKNIQYF
-,-,TRBV4-1,TRBJ2-4,TGCGCCAGCAGCCAAAGTCTATTACTAGCCAAAAACATTCAGTACTTC,CASSQSLLLAKNIQYF
-,TRBD1,TRBV9,TRBJ1-1,TGTGCCAGCAGCGTAGGGGACAGAGAAGCTTTCTTT,CASSVGDREAFF
-,TRBD2,TRBV10-2,TRBJ2-1,TGCGCCAGCAGCCCCTTAACTAGCGGCGACAATGAGCAGTTCTTC,CASSPLTSGDNEQFF
-,TRBD2,TRBV13,TRBJ2-2,TGTGCCAGCAGCGAGGGACTAGCGGGAGAGGCCGGGGAGCTGTTTTTT,CASSEGLAGEAGELFF
few,-,TRBV30,TRBJ1-1,TGTGCCTGGAGTCTGGAGAGGGCTGAAGCTTTCTTT,CAWSLERAEAFF
-,-,TRBV27,TRBJ2-7,TGTGCCAGCAGTTTAAATGGGCCCCGCCGCGAGCAGTACTTC,CASSLNGPRREQYF
-,-,TRBV1,TRBJ1-5,TGCACCAGCTACGACGTCCAGATAATTCTAGGAATTAGCAATCAGCCCCAGCATTTT,CTSYDVQIILGISNQPQHF
-,-,TRBV7-6,TRBJ2-5,TGTGCCAGCAGACCCATTTCGGAGACCCAGTACTTC,CASRPISETQYF
-,-,TRBV5-1,TRBJ2-3,TGCGCCAGCAGCTTGGAACGGGCTCGATTCACAGATACGCAGTATTTT,CASSLERARFTDTQYF
-,-,TRBV7-9,TRBJ1-4,TGTGCCAGCAGCTTAGAGGGGAGAGGGGAAAAACTGTTTTTT,CASSLEGRGEKLFF
-,TRBD1,TRBV7-9,TRBJ2-3,TGTGCCAGCAGCTCTCAACCCCGGGACAGGGGCACAGATACGCAGTATTTT,CASSSQPRDRGTDTQYF
-,TRBD2,TRBV19,TRBJ2-3,TGTGCCAGTAGTAAGGGACTAGCGGGAGTTGTGGGGAGCACAGATACGCAGTATTTT,CASSKGLAGVVGSTDTQYF
-,-,TRBV10-3,TRBJ2-1,TGTGCCATCAGTGAGTCCGTTGAGCAGTTCTTC,CAISESVEQFF
few,TRBD1,TRBV5-1,TRBJ2-2,TGCGCCAGCAGCCTCGGACAGGGTATCGGGGAGCTGTTTTTT,CASSLGQGIGELFF